The next 30 T cell receptor beta chains were all read from a single sample in a study of beta chain features in type 1 diabetes. Expressed TCRB transcripts got sequenced, as all isolated RNA was reverse transcribed. The table came from immunoSEQ multiplex PCR; TCRdb's copy has only in-frame clones and leaves some out. Counted here are under 900,000 clones, roughly 15% occurring once; the ten biggest clones make up 0.02% to 0.025%. The sample taken for sequencing was naive CD4+ T cells from blood. The receptors come from a woman aged 18 to 35 in good health.

This clone occurred a few times. Distinct nucleotide sequences in the sample also encode this CDR3. The V and J genes are TRBV5-1 and TRBJ1-1; D is undetermined. The V gene lost 0 bases and the J gene lost 0 bases, with 6 bases spanning the gap. This CDR3 region has 14 residues. Germline assignment: CDR1 SGHRS and CDR2 YFSETQ. The CDR3 region has the DNA TGCGCCAGCAGCTTGGACAGAGTGAACACTGAAGCTTTCTTT. This codes for CASSLDRVNTEAFF.

The chain has TRBV6-5 and TRBJ2-1; 15 bases fit TRBD2. This CDR3 is 15 amino acids long. The germline CDR1 and CDR2 sequences are MNHEY and SVGAGI. The junction had 4 bases not matched to a gene; V was cut back by 6 bases and J by 7 bases. This CDR3 is CASSHGTSGRNEQFF. CDR3 sequence (DNA): TGTGCCAGCAGCCACGGGACTAGCGGGAGGAATGAGCAGTTCTTC.

This clone was detected a few times. The chain recombines TRBV19 with TRBJ2-7, with a possible D match to TRBD2 (6 bases). V was trimmed by 6 bases and J by 0 bases, leaving 18 bases between them. The CDR3 sequence is 16 residues long. In germline, CDR1 is LNHDA, CDR2 SQIVND (reference sequence). The CDR3 reads CASSPRRGSISYEQYF. CDR3 in DNA: TGTGCCAGTAGCCCCCGACGGGGGTCCATCTCCTACGAGCAGTACTTC. The full variable domain, rest sourced from reference TRBV19 and TRBJ2-7, is DGGITQSPKYLFRKEGQNVTLSCEQNLNHDAMYWYRQDPGQGLRLIYYSQIVNDFQKGDIAEGYSVSREKKESFPLTVTSAQKNPTAFYLCASSPRRGSISYEQYFGPGTRLTVT.

Comments on this clone: One end of the junction does not line up with germline, which may come from a read error. The CDR3 here is CTSGLAGVETQYF. DNA for the CDR3: TGTACCAGCGGACTAGCGGGAGTGGAGACCCAGTACTTC. The rearrangement links TRBV28 to TRBJ2-5; 13 nucleotides line up with TRBD2. This CDR3 is 13 amino acids long. Germline loops: CDR1 MDHEN, CDR2 SYDVKM.

The J gene is TRBJ2-5, the V gene TRBV9; 13 bases agree with TRBD2. The J segment lost 4 bases and the V segment lost 4 bases, leaving 7 bases of the junction unmatched. This CDR3 contains 16 residues. CDR1 SGDLS and CDR2 YYNGEE come from the germline V gene. The CDR3 DNA is TGTGCCAGCAGCCCCGGACTAGCGGGAGAGGCAGAGACCCAGTACTTC. Translated: CASSPGLAGEAETQYF.

CDR3 nucleotide sequence: TGTGCCAGCAGCCACTATGGACAGGGGGCATCAGATACGCAGTATTTT. Its protein product is CASSHYGQGASDTQYF. The chain has TRBV7-2 and TRBJ2-3; TRBD1 matches at 11 bases. Germline CDR1 reads SGHTA; CDR2 reads FQGNSA. The CDR3 totals 16 residues. After removal of 5 bases from V and 4 bases from J, the junction contained 8 bases not matched to a gene.

The V gene is TRBV5-6, the J gene TRBJ1-4, with 7 bases aligning to TRBD1. V lost 3 bases and J lost 8; bases outside the gene matches: 10. The V gene's germline CDR1 is SGHDT and CDR2 YYEEEE. This CDR3 contains 15 residues. CDR3 protein: CASSYRPGGLEKLFF. The CDR3 bases are TGTGCCAGCAGCTATCGGCCAGGGGGGTTGGAAAAACTGTTTTTT.

This chain joins TRBV10-3 and TRBJ1-2, with D perhaps matching TRBD1 (6 bases). Germline CDR1 and CDR2: ENHRY and SYGVKD. This CDR3 has 14 residues. The V end lost 3 bases, the J end lost 4 bases, and 12 bases lay between the germline ends. The CDR3 reads CAISESGGLYGYTF. CDR3 nucleotide sequence: TGTGCCATCAGTGAATCGGGGGGGCTCTATGGCTACACCTTC.

The CDR3 DNA sequence: TGTGCCAGTAGGGTGACACGAAGTCGAGAGTACAATGAGCAGTTCTTC. This sequence encodes CASRVTRSREYNEQFF. The chain combines TRBV4-2 with TRBJ2-1; D is uncertain. The CDR3 runs 16 residues. The V gene's germline CDR1 is LGHNA and CDR2 YNFKEQ. The V and J ends lost 9 bases and 4 bases respectively, with 22 bases between them.

The chain couples TRBV11-1 to TRBJ2-3; D remains ambiguous. Per the germline V gene, CDR1 is SGHAT and CDR2 is FQDESV (reference sequence). The V end lost 3 bases, the J end lost 5 bases, and 6 bases lay between the germline ends. The CDR3 sequence is 12 residues long. CDR3 sequence reads: CASSLTLDTQYF. The CDR3 DNA reads as TGTGCCAGCAGCTTGACCTTAGATACGCAGTATTTT.

The J gene is TRBJ2-7, the V gene TRBV18; 9 bases map to TRBD1. Germline V CDR1 and CDR2: KGHSH, LQKENI. This CDR3 region has 13 residues. V dropped 9 bases and J dropped 3; count of bases not matched to a gene: 6. CDR3 nucleotides: TGTGCCAGTCTCCCGGGACAGGGCTACGAGCAGTACTTC. Its protein product is CASLPGQGYEQYF.

The chain couples TRBV6-5 to TRBJ2-7, with D tentatively TRBD1 (5 bases). Per the germline V gene, CDR1 is MNHEY and CDR2 is SVGAGI. Trimming took 6 bases from V and 2 from J, leaving 11 bases between them. This CDR3 is 13 amino acids long. This CDR3 reads CASSATETYEQYF. CDR3 nucleotides: TGTGCCAGCAGCGCGACAGAGACCTACGAGCAGTACTTC.

This rearrangement joins TRBV6-5 to TRBJ2-5; D possibly corresponds to TRBD2 (5 bases). CDR1 and CDR2 from the germline V gene are MNHEY and SVGAGI. Between the trimmed V and J ends, which lost 10 bases and 2 bases, there was a span of 20 bases. This CDR3 has 15 residues. The CDR3 protein is CAISARGSGQETQYF. For the CDR3, the DNA is TGTGCCATTTCGGCCCGCGGGTCCGGACAAGAGACCCAGTACTTC.

This clone was picked up a small number of times. This chain links TRBV6-5 with TRBJ1-1; a weak D match, TRBD1 (5 bases). V lost 8 bases to trimming and J lost 8 bases, with 15 bases between them. From germline, CDR1 is MNHEY and CDR2 SVGAGI. The CDR3 loop spans 12 amino acids. The CDR3 nucleotides read TGTGCCAGCCGGGGAACAGGTACGGAAGCTTTCTTT. Translating it yields CASRGTGTEAFF.

V and J are TRBV11-2 and TRBJ2-7; D possibly corresponds to TRBD2 (6 bases). CDR3 length: 14 amino acids. Germline V gene lookup returns CDR1 SGHAT and CDR2 FQNNGV. Deletions cut 1 base from V and 2 bases from J, with 9 bases between. The CDR3 sequence: CASSLVSSAYEQYF. The CDR3 coding sequence is TGTGCCAGCAGCTTAGTTTCTAGCGCCTACGAGCAGTACTTC.

Regarding this clone: The same CDR3 is also encoded by other DNA sequences in this sample. The chain is built from TRBV5-1 and TRBJ2-7; no clear D. Trimming removed 0 bases at V and 2 bases at J, with 9 bases between. Germline V gives CDR1 SGHRS, CDR2 YFSETQ. The CDR3 runs to 14 residues. The DNA of the CDR3 is TGCGCCAGCAGCTTGGACGCCGGAACCTACGAGCAGTACTTC. This sequence encodes CASSLDAGTYEQYF.

In this sample, this clone turned up a few times. V and J are TRBV5-1 and TRBJ1-2, with D hard to call. The CDR3 covers 13 residues. The germline V gene encodes CDR1 SGHRS and CDR2 YFSETQ. Trimming shortened V by 0 bases and J by 6 bases, and 9 bases separated the two germline ends. The CDR3 sequence: CASSLVVDNGYTF. The CDR3 DNA reads TGCGCCAGCAGCTTGGTTGTTGATAATGGCTACACCTTC.

Comment on this clone: Other DNA sequences of this sample code for an identical CDR3. The genes are TRBV10-3 and TRBJ1-4, with TRBD1 matching over 8 bases. Germline CDR1 reads ENHRY; CDR2 reads SYGVKD. Trimming cost V 3 bases and J 5 bases; bases outside gene matches: 5. This CDR3 contains 15 residues. CDR3 sequence reads: CAISDRTGPNEKLFF. The CDR3 DNA reads TGTGCCATCAGTGACCGGACAGGGCCAAATGAAAAACTGTTTTTT.

J is TRBJ2-7 and V is TRBV5-5; D not certain. Trimming took off 0 bases at V and 1 base at J, with 8 bases between the two ends. Germline CDR1 and CDR2: SGHKS and YYEKEE (reference sequence). CDR3 length: 14 amino acids. The CDR3 DNA reads TGTGCCAGCAGCTTGGGTTGGTCTTCCTACGAGCAGTACTTC. Amino acid sequence: CASSLGWSSYEQYF. Variable domain in full (rest from reference TRBV5-5 and TRBJ2-7): DAGVTQSPTHLIKTRGQQVTLRCSPISGHKSVSWYQQVLGQGPQFIFQYYEKEERGRGNFPDRFSARQFPNYSSELNVNALLLGDSALYLCASSLGWSSYEQYFGPGTRLTVT.

The rearrangement joins TRBV2 to TRBJ2-5; maybe TRBD1 (7 bases). The V end was cut by 7 bases, the J end by 7 bases, with 19 bases between. This CDR3 is 14 amino acids long. Germline lookup yields CDR1 SNHLY and CDR2 FYNNEI. The CDR3 loop reads CASTQDRDSGTQYF. The CDR3 DNA reads as TGTGCCAGCACCCAAGACAGGGACTCCGGGACCCAGTACTTC.

V usage is TRBV7-9 and J usage is TRBJ1-5; D is ambiguous. Trimming shortened V by 1 base and J by 10 bases, and 14 bases separated the two germline ends. The CDR3 sequence is 14 residues long. CDR1 is SEHNR, CDR2 FQNEAQ, per germline (reference sequence). CDR3 nucleotide sequence: TGTGCCAGCAGCTTAGAAGGGAGCTCGAGCCCCCAGCATTTT. It codes for CASSLEGSSSPQHF.

There are a few counts of this clone. The chain links TRBV28 to TRBJ2-1, with TRBD2 matching over 8 bases. The V gene end was trimmed by 6 bases and the J gene end by 10 bases; junction bases not matched to a gene: 11. CDR1 and CDR2 from the germline V gene are MDHEN and SYDVKM. The CDR3 has 14 residues. Here the CDR3 reads CASSAAGVLFEQFF. In DNA form, the CDR3 reads TGTGCCAGCAGCGCAGCGGGAGTCTTATTCGAGCAGTTCTTC. Drawing the rest from reference TRBV28 and TRBJ2-1, the complete variable domain is DVKVTQSSRYLVKRTGEKVFLECVQDMDHENMFWYRQDPGLGLRLIYFSYDVKMKEKGDIPEGYSVSREKKERFSLILESASTNQTSMYLCASSAAGVLFEQFFGPGTRLTVL.

The chain couples TRBV9 to TRBJ2-1, with 9 bases matching TRBD2. The length of the CDR3 is 16 residues. Germline V gives CDR1 SGDLS, CDR2 YYNGEE. V dropped 1 base and J dropped 5; count of bases not matched to a gene: 7. The CDR3 region has the DNA TGTGCCAGCAGCGTATCCGGGACTAGCTACAACAATGAGCAGTTCTTC. Translating gives CASSVSGTSYNNEQFF.

Only a few counts were recorded for this clone. This rearrangement joins TRBV11-2 to TRBJ2-7; 15 bases match TRBD2. Germline V gives CDR1 SGHAT, CDR2 FQNNGV. Germline trimming cut 1 base from V and 3 bases from J; bases unmatched to any gene: 1. This CDR3 has 16 residues. CDR3 residues: CASSLGTSGGDYEQYF. CDR3 nucleotides: TGTGCCAGCAGCTTAGGGACTAGCGGGGGGGACTACGAGCAGTACTTC.

This clone was recorded a few times. The V and J genes are TRBV7-3 and TRBJ2-1, with TRBD1 identical over 10 bases. With 5 bases clipped from V and 9 bases from J, the junction kept 19 bases outside the gene matches. This CDR3 has 18 amino acids. Germline lookup yields CDR1 SGHTA and CDR2 FQGTGA. The CDR3 is CASSRPPGQGTRMTEQFF. The CDR3 DNA reads TGTGCCAGCAGCCGTCCACCGGGACAGGGGACTCGGATGACTGAGCAGTTCTTC. Full variable domain (remainder filled in from reference TRBV7-3 and TRBJ2-1): GAGVSQTPSNKVTEKGKYVELRCDPISGHTALYWYRQSLGQGPEFLIYFQGTGAADDSGLPNDRFFAVRPEGSVSTLKIQRTERGDSAVYLCASSRPPGQGTRMTEQFFGPGTRLTVL.

This clone was counted between two and nine times. This sequence joins TRBV29-1 and TRBJ1-1, with D unresolved. The CDR3 runs to 13 residues. CDR1 and CDR2 (germline): SQVTM, ANQGSEA. Trimming removed 5 bases from V and 0 bases from J, with 10 bases in between. Here the CDR3 reads CSVYSSMNTEAFF. Here the CDR3 DNA reads TGCAGCGTTTATAGCAGTATGAACACTGAAGCTTTCTTT.

In regard to this clone: This sample includes further DNA sequences coding for the same CDR3. J is TRBJ1-5 and V is TRBV28; the D is unclear. The germline gives CDR1 MDHEN, CDR2 SYDVKM. The CDR3 has 14 residues. V was cut by 6 bases and J by 1 base, with 10 bases left in between. The CDR3 spells CASSPGRSNQPQHF. The CDR3 DNA reads as TGTGCCAGCAGCCCCGGACGGAGCAATCAGCCCCAGCATTTT. Combining the CDR3 with reference TRBV28 and TRBJ1-5 gives the whole variable domain DVKVTQSSRYLVKRTGEKVFLECVQDMDHENMFWYRQDPGLGLRLIYFSYDVKMKEKGDIPEGYSVSREKKERFSLILESASTNQTSMYLCASSPGRSNQPQHFGDGTRLSIL.

This chain links TRBV4-3 with TRBJ2-5; a possible D gene is TRBD2 (5 bases). Germline V gene sequence: CDR1 LGHNA, CDR2 YSLEER. The germline V and J ends were trimmed by 1 base and 7 bases, with 10 bases remaining between them. This CDR3 comprises 13 residues. Here the CDR3 reads CASSQGGRGTQYF. The CDR3 bases are TGCGCCAGCAGCCAAGGAGGGAGAGGGACCCAGTACTTC.

The chain employs TRBV29-1 and TRBJ1-2; unclear D gene. Per the germline V gene, CDR1 is SQVTM and CDR2 is ANQGSEA. The CDR3 length is 11 residues. V was pared by 2 bases and J by 6 bases, with 7 bases between. The CDR3 DNA follows: TGCAGCGTTGAAAGGCTCAATGGCTACACCTTC. Encoded protein: CSVERLNGYTF.

As regards this clone: This same CDR3 is encoded by further DNA sequences in the sample. The CDR3 sequence: CASSLVAGGSYEQYF. DNA for the CDR3: TGTGCCAGCAGCTTAGTTGCAGGGGGCTCCTACGAGCAGTACTTC. This rearrangement joins TRBV7-2 to TRBJ2-7, with 7 bases identical to TRBD1. J lost 0 bases, V lost 1 base, and 3 bases had no gene match. The CDR3 is 15 residues long. CDR1 and CDR2 from the germline V gene are SGHTA and FQGNSA.